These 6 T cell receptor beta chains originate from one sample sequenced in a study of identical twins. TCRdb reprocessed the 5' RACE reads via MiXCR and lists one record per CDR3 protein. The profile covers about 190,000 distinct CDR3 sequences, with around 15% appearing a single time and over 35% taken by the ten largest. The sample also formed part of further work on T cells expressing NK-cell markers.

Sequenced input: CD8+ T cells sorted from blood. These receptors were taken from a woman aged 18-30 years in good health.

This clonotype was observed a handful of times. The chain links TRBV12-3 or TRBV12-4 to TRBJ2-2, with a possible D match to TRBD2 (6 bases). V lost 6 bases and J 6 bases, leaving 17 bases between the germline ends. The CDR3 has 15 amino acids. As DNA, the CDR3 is TGTGCCAGCAGACCGGGACTCTCGATCGCCGGGGAGCTGTTTTTT. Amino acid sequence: CASRPGLSIAGELFF.

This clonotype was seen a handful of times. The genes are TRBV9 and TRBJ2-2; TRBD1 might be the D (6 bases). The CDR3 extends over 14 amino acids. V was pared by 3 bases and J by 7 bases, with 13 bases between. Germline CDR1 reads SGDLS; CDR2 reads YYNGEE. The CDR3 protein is CASSEPARGGELFF. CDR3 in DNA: TGTGCCAGCAGCGAACCGGCCAGGGGCGGGGAGCTGTTTTTT.

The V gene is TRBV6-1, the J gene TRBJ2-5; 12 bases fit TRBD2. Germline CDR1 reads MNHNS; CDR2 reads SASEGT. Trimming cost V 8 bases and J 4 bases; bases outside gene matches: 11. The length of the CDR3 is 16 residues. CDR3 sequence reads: CASLGLAGTGGETQYF. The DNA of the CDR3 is TGTGCCAGCCTCGGACTAGCGGGAACGGGAGGAGAGACCCAGTACTTC.

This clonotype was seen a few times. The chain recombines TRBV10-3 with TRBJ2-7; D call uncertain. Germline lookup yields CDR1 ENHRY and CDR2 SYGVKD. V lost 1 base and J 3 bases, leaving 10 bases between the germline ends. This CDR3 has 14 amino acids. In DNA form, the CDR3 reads TGTGCCATCAGTGAGTATCGTACTTTCTACGAGCAGTACTTC. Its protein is CAISEYRTFYEQYF.

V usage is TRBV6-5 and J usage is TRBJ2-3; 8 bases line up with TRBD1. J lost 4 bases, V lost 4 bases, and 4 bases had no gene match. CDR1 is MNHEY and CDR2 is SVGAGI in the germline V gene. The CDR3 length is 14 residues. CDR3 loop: CASSWTGSADTQYF. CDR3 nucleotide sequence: TGTGCCAGCAGTTGGACAGGGTCAGCAGATACGCAGTATTTT.

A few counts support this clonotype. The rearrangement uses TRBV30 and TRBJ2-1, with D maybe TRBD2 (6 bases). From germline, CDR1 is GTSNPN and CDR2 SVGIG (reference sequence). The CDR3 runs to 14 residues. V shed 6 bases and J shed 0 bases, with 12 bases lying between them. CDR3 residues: CACSGHSSYNEQFF. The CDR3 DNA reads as TGTGCCTGTAGCGGCCATAGCTCCTACAATGAGCAGTTCTTC.